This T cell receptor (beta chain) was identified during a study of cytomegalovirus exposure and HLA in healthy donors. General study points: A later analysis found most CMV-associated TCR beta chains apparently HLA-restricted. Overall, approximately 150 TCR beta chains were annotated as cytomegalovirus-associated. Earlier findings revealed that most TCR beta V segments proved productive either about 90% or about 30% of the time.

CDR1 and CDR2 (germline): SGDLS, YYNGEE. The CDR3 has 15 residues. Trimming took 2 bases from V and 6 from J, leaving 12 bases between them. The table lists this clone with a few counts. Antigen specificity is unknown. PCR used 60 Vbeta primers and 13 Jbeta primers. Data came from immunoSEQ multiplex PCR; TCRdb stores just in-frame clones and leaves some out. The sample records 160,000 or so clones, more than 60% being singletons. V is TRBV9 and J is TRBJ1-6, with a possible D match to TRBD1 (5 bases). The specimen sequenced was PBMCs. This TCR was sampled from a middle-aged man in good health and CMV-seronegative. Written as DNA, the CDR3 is TGTGCCAGCAGCGTCGGGGGTTTTTTTAATTCACCCCTCCACTTT. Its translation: CASSVGGFFNSPLHF. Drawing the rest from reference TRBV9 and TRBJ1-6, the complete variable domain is DSGVTQTPKHLITATGQRVTLRCSPRSGDLSVYWYQQSLDQGLQFLIQYYNGEERAKGNILERFSAQQFPDLHSELNLSSLELGDSALYFCASSVGGFFNSPLHFGNGTRLTVT.